This T cell receptor (beta chain) was profiled in a study of shared clonotypes between healthy human individuals. Naive CD8 populations comprised CD45RO-negative cells positively selected for CCR7, excluding terminally differentiated effector memory CD45RA+ cells. This CDR3 is 15 amino acids long. Trimming shortened V by 2 bases and J by 4 bases, and 16 bases separated the two germline ends. The germline V gene has CDR1 SGHRS and CDR2 YFSETQ. The data were produced by immunoSEQ multiplex PCR, yet TCRdb's version contains in-frame clones alone and is incomplete. The data show around 1.9 million clones, 90% to 95% seen once.

Source material: naive CD8+ T cells from PBMCs. The rearrangement joins TRBV5-1 to TRBJ2-7; D is perhaps TRBD1 (6 bases). The sequence was obtained from a man aged 18 to 29 in good health. Some clones in this sample may be carry-over from other donors' samples. CDR3 sequence: CASSLSPDSTYEQYF. The CDR3 nucleotides read TGCGCCAGCAGCTTATCTCCGGACAGCACTTACGAGCAGTACTTC.